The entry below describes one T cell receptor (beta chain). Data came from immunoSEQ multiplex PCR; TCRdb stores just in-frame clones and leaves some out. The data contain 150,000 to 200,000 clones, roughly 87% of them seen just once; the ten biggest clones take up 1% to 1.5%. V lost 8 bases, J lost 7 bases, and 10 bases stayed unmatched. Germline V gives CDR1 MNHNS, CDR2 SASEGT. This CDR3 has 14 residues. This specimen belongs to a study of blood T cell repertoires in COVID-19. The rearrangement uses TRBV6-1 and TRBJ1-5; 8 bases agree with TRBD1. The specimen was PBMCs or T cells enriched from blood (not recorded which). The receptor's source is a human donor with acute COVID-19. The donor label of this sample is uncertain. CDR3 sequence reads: CASRRTGRKQPQHF. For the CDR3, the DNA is TGTGCCAGCCGGCGGACAGGGAGGAAACAGCCCCAGCATTTT.